This T cell receptor beta chain emerged from a study of cytomegalovirus exposure and HLA in healthy donors. Study-wide results and caveats: Some V segments, including TRBV6-2 and TRBV6-3, were excluded as indistinguishable. The study had only CMV serostatus as immune exposure information.

The CDR3 has 12 amino acids. The V and J ends lost 5 bases and 8 bases, in that order; junction bases with no gene match: 6. CDR1 is GTSNPN and CDR2 is SVGIG in the germline V gene (reference sequence). PCR employed 60 Vbeta and 13 Jbeta primers. Some clones are missing from TCRdb's copy, which holds only in-frame ones; the method was immunoSEQ multiplex PCR. The top ten clones hold more than 0.6% of a sample with roughly 100,000 clones, over 65% of them seen once. Concerning this clone: Its specificity is not known.

The material sequenced was PBMCs. The V gene is TRBV30, the J gene TRBJ1-2, with 9 bases that match TRBD1. The TCR originated in a woman aged 60-75 years in good health and CMV-seronegative. The CDR3 DNA reads TGTGCCTGGGTTCGGGACAGGGTAGGCTACACCTTC. The encoded protein is CAWVRDRVGYTF. Full variable domain (missing parts from reference TRBV30 and TRBJ1-2): SQTIHQWPATLVQPVGSPLSLECTVEGTSNPNLYWYRQAAGRGLQLLFYSVGIGQISSEVPQNLSASRPQDRQFILSSKKLLLSDSGFYLCAWVRDRVGYTFGSGTRLTVV.